This entry lists 20 T cell receptor beta chains sequenced from one sample in a study of blood T cell repertoires in COVID-19. Method: immunoSEQ multiplex PCR; TCRdb's copy keeps in-frame clones and lacks some. The table includes roughly 70,000 clones, approximately 81% detected once. Source material: peripheral blood. The receptors shown here come from an elderly woman with active or convalescent COVID-19.

The V gene is TRBV14, the J gene TRBJ2-6; D gene unclear. The CDR3 runs 15 residues. The germline CDR1 and CDR2 sequences are SGHDN and FVKESK. Trimming shortened V by 4 bases and J by 1 base, and 8 bases separated the two germline ends. The CDR3 DNA sequence: TGTGCCAGCAGCCGAGGTACGTCTGGGGCCAACGTCCTGACTTTC. This encodes CASSRGTSGANVLTF.

The chain couples TRBV2 to TRBJ1-5; 10 positions agree with TRBD1. The V gene end was trimmed by 6 bases and the J gene end by 10 bases; junction bases not matched to a gene: 9. Looked up from germline, CDR1 is SNHLY and CDR2 is FYNNEI. This CDR3 is built from 14 residues. DNA of the CDR3: TGTGCCAGCAGCGCCGGGACAGGGGTGGGTCCCCAGCATTTT. It specifies CASSAGTGVGPQHF.

The chain recombines TRBV2 with TRBJ1-5; 8 bases fit TRBD1. J was trimmed by 7 bases and V by 5 bases; bases with no gene match: 13. The germline CDR1 and CDR2 sequences are SNHLY and FYNNEI. This CDR3 spans 16 amino acids. CDR3: CASSQPTGAGGQPQHF. The CDR3 DNA is TGTGCCAGCAGTCAACCGACAGGGGCGGGTGGGCAGCCCCAGCATTTT. The full variable domain, completed using reference TRBV2 and TRBJ1-5, is EPEVTQTPSHQVTQMGQEVILRCVPISNHLYFYWYRQILGQKVEFLVSFYNNEISEKSEIFDDQFSVERPDGSNFTLKIRSTKLEDSAMYFCASSQPTGAGGQPQHFGDGTRLSIL.

The chain recombines TRBV7-2 with TRBJ1-2, with TRBD1 as a possible D gene (5 bases). Germline CDR1 and CDR2: SGHTA and FQGNSA. V shed 2 bases and J shed 5 bases, with 21 bases lying between them. The CDR3 is 17 residues long. The CDR3, as DNA: TGTGCCAGCAGCTTAAGTTTGGGGGGTGGGGTAGGGTATGGCTACACCTTC. This codes for CASSLSLGGGVGYGYTF.

CDR3 sequence (DNA): TGTGCCAGTTCTCTCCGACCGGGACTAGCGGGAGGGAACTACGAGCAGTACTTC. It is translated as CASSLRPGLAGGNYEQYF. The gene calls are TRBV19 and TRBJ2-7; 16 positions match TRBD2. CDR1 is LNHDA, CDR2 SQIVND, per germline (reference sequence). V was clipped by 8 bases and J by 3 bases; unmatched bases: 13. The CDR3 is made up of 18 amino acids.

In DNA form, the CDR3 reads TGTGCCAGCAGCCAAGACGTAACGGTTTCTCTAAGCTACACCTTC. Protein sequence: CASSQDVTVSLSYTF. J is TRBJ1-2 and V is TRBV4-2; D is undetermined. CDR3 length: 15 residues. Germline-derived CDR1 and CDR2 are LGHNA and YNFKEQ. Trimming stripped 0 bases from V and 9 bases from J, with 17 bases between.

The CDR3 DNA reads as TGTGCCAGCGCGATGACAGGGGCCACTGAAGCTTTCTTT. Protein: CASAMTGATEAFF. This chain links TRBV9 with TRBJ1-1; 8 positions agree with TRBD1. V was clipped by 7 bases and J by 4 bases; unmatched bases: 6. CDR3 length: 13 amino acids. Per germline, CDR1 SGDLS and CDR2 YYNGEE.

The chain joins TRBV30 to TRBJ2-3; TRBD2 agrees at 9 bases. This CDR3 spans 17 amino acids. After removal of 0 bases from V and 3 bases from J, the junction contained 10 bases not matched to a gene. CDR1 is GTSNPN, CDR2 SVGIG, per germline (reference sequence). As DNA, the CDR3 is TGTGCCTGGAGTGTACTTCGCGGACTAGCGAGAACAGATACGCAGTATTTT. Translating it yields CAWSVLRGLARTDTQYF.

This rearrangement joins TRBV4-3 to TRBJ1-4; TRBD1 aligns across 7 bases. With 3 bases clipped from V and 4 bases from J, the junction kept 17 bases outside the gene matches. Germline-derived CDR1 and CDR2 are LGHNA and YSLEER. There are 19 residues in the CDR3. CDR3 DNA sequence: TGCGCCAGCAGCCAGTTTTTTATCCCGGGACAGAGTTATAATGAAAAACTGTTTTTT. This translates into CASSQFFIPGQSYNEKLFF.

J is TRBJ2-1 and V is TRBV2; no reliable D call. Per the germline V gene, CDR1 is SNHLY and CDR2 is FYNNEI. Trimming pared 5 bases from V and 4 bases from J, leaving 9 bases between. The CDR3 length is 13 residues. The CDR3 nucleotides read TGTGCCAGCAGTCTTGATCTATACAATGAGCAGTTCTTC. It translates to CASSLDLYNEQFF.

The rearrangement joins TRBV29-1 to TRBJ1-4, with D possibly TRBD1 on 6 matching bases. With 7 bases removed from V and 3 bases from J, the gap between germline ends came to 12 bases. This CDR3 is built from 13 residues. The germline gives CDR1 SQVTM, CDR2 ANQGSEA. The CDR3 DNA is TGCAGCGCGGGGGGCCAGGCTAATGAAAAACTGTTTTTT. Translating gives CSAGGQANEKLFF.

The J gene is TRBJ2-7, the V gene TRBV6-2 or TRBV6-3; 10 bases match TRBD2. The CDR3 extends over 15 amino acids. The trim removed 5 bases at V and 3 bases at J, leaving 7 bases unmatched. CDR1 and CDR2 from the germline V gene are MNHEY and SVGEGT. The CDR3 DNA reads as TGTGCCAGCAGTCTGCTAGCGGGGGCACGCTACGAGCAGTACTTC. This gives the protein CASSLLAGARYEQYF.

The chain uses TRBV5-1 and TRBJ2-3; 7 bases map to TRBD2. The CDR3 is 15 residues long. CDR1 is SGHRS, CDR2 YFSETQ, per germline. V gave up 1 base and J gave up 4 bases; unmatched junction bases: 6. CDR3 region: CASSLLGEGPDTQYF. In DNA, the CDR3 is TGCGCCAGCAGCTTGTTGGGGGAGGGCCCAGATACGCAGTATTTT.

The chain couples TRBV27 to TRBJ1-2; 10 nucleotides agree with TRBD1. Germline V lookup: CDR1 MNHEY, CDR2 SMNVEV (reference sequence). V was pared by 5 bases and J by 8 bases, with 14 bases of the junction left unmatched. The CDR3 contains 16 residues. CDR3 sequence: CASSAAGTGVMGGYTF. The DNA of the CDR3 is TGTGCCAGCAGTGCCGCCGGGACAGGGGTCATGGGGGGCTACACCTTC.

The CDR3 region is CASSPGQEAFYGYTF. The CDR3 nucleotides are TGTGCCAGCAGCCCCGGACAGGAGGCCTTCTATGGCTACACCTTC. The chain carries TRBV5-4 and TRBJ1-2; 7 bases align to TRBD1. V lost 4 bases, J lost 4 bases, and 10 bases stayed unmatched. This CDR3 has 15 amino acids. CDR1 is SGHNT and CDR2 is YYREEE in the germline V gene (reference sequence).

As concerns this clone: Other DNA sequences from this sample encode an identical CDR3 as well. The chain joins TRBV5-1 to TRBJ2-1; D is uncertain. V lost 4 bases, J lost 0 bases, and 2 bases lay in between. The CDR3 consists of 12 residues. Per the germline V gene, CDR1 is SGHRS and CDR2 is YFSETQ. The CDR3 spells CASSLSYNEQFF. CDR3 in DNA: TGCGCCAGCAGCCTCTCCTACAATGAGCAGTTCTTC.

V and J are TRBV5-5 and TRBJ2-5, with 7 bases matching TRBD2. With 0 bases clipped from V and 3 bases from J, the junction kept 14 bases outside the gene matches. There are 18 residues in the CDR3. From germline, CDR1 is SGHKS and CDR2 YYEKEE (reference sequence). The CDR3 spells CASSLDLGYPAGEETQYF. DNA for the CDR3: TGTGCCAGCAGCTTGGACCTAGGATACCCGGCGGGGGAAGAGACCCAGTACTTC.

CDR3 sequence: CATLILRTSGTYEQYF. The CDR3 DNA reads as TGTGCCACCCTAATATTAAGGACTAGCGGAACCTACGAGCAGTACTTC. The gene calls are TRBV2 and TRBJ2-7, with TRBD2 matching over 10 bases. The J segment lost 2 bases and the V segment lost 10 bases, leaving 14 bases of the junction unmatched. CDR1 is SNHLY, CDR2 FYNNEI, per germline. The CDR3 length is 16 residues.

This chain links TRBV10-3 with TRBJ1-1; 8 nucleotides match TRBD1. Germline V gene lookup returns CDR1 ENHRY and CDR2 SYGVKD. The V and J ends lost 8 bases and 1 base, in that order; junction bases with no gene match: 3. CDR3 size: 13 residues. DNA for the CDR3: TGTGCCATCGGGACAGGAGCGAACACTGAAGCTTTCTTT. Its translation is CAIGTGANTEAFF.

The chain joins TRBV2 to TRBJ2-5; 16 nucleotides line up with TRBD2. The CDR3 runs to 15 residues. Trimming removed 5 bases from V and 5 bases from J; junction bases left unmatched: 2. Germline V lookup: CDR1 SNHLY, CDR2 FYNNEI. DNA for the CDR3: TGTGCCAGCAGTATGGGACTAGCGGGAGGGGAGACCCAGTACTTC. Protein product: CASSMGLAGGETQYF. The entire variable domain, with the rest obtained from reference TRBV2 and TRBJ2-5, is as follows: EPEVTQTPSHQVTQMGQEVILRCVPISNHLYFYWYRQILGQKVEFLVSFYNNEISEKSEIFDDQFSVERPDGSNFTLKIRSTKLEDSAMYFCASSMGLAGGETQYFGPGTRLLVL.